This paragraph covers one T cell receptor (beta chain) sequence. Its matching antigen is unknown. The CDR3 has 17 residues. V lost 5 bases and J lost 4; bases outside the gene matches: 13. CDR1 is SEHNR and CDR2 is FQNEAQ in the germline V gene (reference sequence). The naive CD8 fraction comprised CD45RO-negative cells positively selected for CCR7 and excluded terminally differentiated effector memory CD45RA+ cells. Only in-frame clones appear in the TCRdb table, and some are missing; sequencing was by immunoSEQ multiplex PCR. The data contain roughly 2,000,000 clones, about 93% of them singletons. This entry belongs to a study of shared clonotypes between healthy human individuals. General study points: The sharing of 4% to 5.5% of naive CD4 clonotypes was seen across several donors.

Source material: naive CD8+ T cells from PBMCs. The rearrangement joins TRBV7-9 to TRBJ2-3; the match to TRBD2 covers 9 bases. This receptor was identified in a man in his late teens or twenties in good health. Some clones in this sample may be carry-over from other donors' samples. CDR3 DNA: TGTGCCAGCAGCCCACCCCACCTAGCGGGAAGGTCAGATACGCAGTATTTT. The encoded protein is CASSPPHLAGRSDTQYF.